These 26 T cell receptor beta chains share one sample of origin, sequenced in a study of immune heterogeneity within non-small cell lung tumors. Template material comprised bulk tumor genomic DNA at 600 ng per sample. During surgery, each primary tumor gave multiple biopsies spaced as far apart as possible. Enrolled individuals presented with untreated, newly diagnosed non-small cell lung cancer and received curative surgery. Multiplex PCR (32 V and 13 J primers) was used to amplify the TCR beta CDR3. TCRdb itself ran the multiplex PCR reads through MiXCR, one entry per CDR3 protein. The data show roughly 3,300 distinct CDR3 sequences, 15% to 20% seen once. The sequenced material came from lung tumor tissue. The source is a man aged 50-59 years with non-small cell lung cancer.

This clonotype occurred a few times. The chain joins TRBV7-9 to TRBJ2-5; TRBD2 matches 10 bases. V lost 8 bases and J lost 4; bases outside the gene matches: 7. The CDR3 has 14 amino acids. The germline V gene has CDR1 SEHNR and CDR2 FQNEAQ (reference sequence). DNA for the CDR3: TGTGCCAGCGATCCGGGACTAGCGTCAGAGACCCAGTACTTC. Translating it yields CASDPGLASETQYF.

By share, this clonotype counts as medium-sized. The chain recombines TRBV6-1 with TRBJ1-6; D not certain. V lost 5 bases to trimming and J lost 2 bases, with 7 bases between them. Germline CDR1 reads MNHNS; CDR2 reads SASEGT. The CDR3 totals 14 residues. CDR3 DNA sequence: TGTGCCAGCAGTCTAGGCCCCTATAATTCACCCCTCCACTTT. Amino acids: CASSLGPYNSPLHF.

Relative to its sample, this clonotype is medium-sized. The chain recombines TRBV6-4 with TRBJ2-3; D is unclear. With 4 bases removed from V and 2 bases from J, the gap between germline ends came to 7 bases. The CDR3 length is 13 residues. Per the germline V gene, CDR1 is MRHNA and CDR2 is SNTAGT. CDR3 sequence (DNA): TGTGCCAGCAGTGGGTCATCCACAGATACGCAGTATTTT. It specifies CASSGSSTDTQYF.

This clonotype is medium-sized. The chain links TRBV30 to TRBJ2-1; 11 bases align to TRBD2. This CDR3 has 14 residues. Germline V gene lookup returns CDR1 GTSNPN and CDR2 SVGIG (reference sequence). V lost 3 bases to trimming and J lost 5 bases; unmatched junction nucleotides: 3. Here the CDR3 reads CAWRGLAEDNEQFF. CDR3 coding DNA: TGTGCCTGGAGGGGACTAGCGGAAGACAATGAGCAGTTCTTC. Using reference TRBV30 and TRBJ2-1 for the parts outside the CDR3, the full variable domain is SQTIHQWPATLVQPVGSPLSLECTVEGTSNPNLYWYRQAAGRGLQLLFYSVGIGQISSEVPQNLSASRPQDRQFILSSKKLLLSDSGFYLCAWRGLAEDNEQFFGPGTRLTVL.

This clonotype ranks as medium-sized. The chain joins TRBV6-1 to TRBJ2-7; D is unresolved. Germline V gene lookup returns CDR1 MNHNS and CDR2 SASEGT. The length of the CDR3 is 14 residues. The V end was cut by 0 bases, the J end by 1 base, with 7 bases between. The CDR3 is CASSEAGRSYEQYF. Here the CDR3 DNA reads TGTGCCAGCAGTGAAGCTGGCAGATCCTACGAGCAGTACTTC.

In this sample, this clonotype turned up many times. The CDR3 protein is CASGGGDTQYF. In DNA form, the CDR3 reads TGTGCCAGCGGTGGGGGGGATACGCAGTATTTT. V is TRBV7-9 and J is TRBJ2-3, with D possibly TRBD2 on 6 matching bases. The CDR3 runs 11 residues. Germline CDR1 reads SEHNR; CDR2 reads FQNEAQ (reference sequence). Trimming took 8 bases from V and 6 from J, leaving 9 bases between them.

By sample fraction, this clonotype is medium-sized. The chain couples TRBV19 to TRBJ2-7; 12 bases line up with TRBD2. Germline loops: CDR1 LNHDA, CDR2 SQIVND (reference sequence). Germline trimming cut 5 bases from V and 2 bases from J; bases unmatched to any gene: 4. The CDR3 sequence is 15 residues long. DNA for the CDR3: TGTGCCAGTAGTCCTAGCGGGAGGGCCACCTACGAGCAGTACTTC. It codes for CASSPSGRATYEQYF. The full variable domain, in which reference TRBV19 and TRBJ2-7 provide the parts outside the CDR3, is DGGITQSPKYLFRKEGQNVTLSCEQNLNHDAMYWYRQDPGQGLRLIYYSQIVNDFQKGDIAEGYSVSREKKESFPLTVTSAQKNPTAFYLCASSPSGRATYEQYFGPGTRLTVT.

This clonotype counts as medium-sized. As DNA, the CDR3 is TGTGCCAGCAGCCAAGCTGGAGGGTTTCATGGCTACACCTTC. It is translated as CASSQAGGFHGYTF. The rearrangement uses TRBV14 and TRBJ1-2, with D unclear. The CDR3 totals 14 residues. V gave up 1 base and J gave up 6 bases, with 12 bases separating them. Germline loops: CDR1 SGHDN, CDR2 FVKESK.

This clonotype is labeled as medium-sized. CDR3 coding DNA: TGTGCCAGCAGCTTAACGTCTGGCGCAGTCAGCAGGGCCAAAAACATTCAGTACTTC. It specifies CASSLTSGAVSRAKNIQYF. The chain combines TRBV7-9 with TRBJ2-4; D uncertain. CDR3 length equals 19 residues. Trimming cost V 2 bases and J 1 base, with 21 bases left between them. Germline V gene data show CDR1 as SEHNR and CDR2 as FQNEAQ (reference sequence).

The chain carries TRBV28 and TRBJ2-1; D might be TRBD1 (6 bases). This CDR3 contains 16 residues. Germline CDR1 reads MDHEN; CDR2 reads SYDVKM. V lost 5 bases to trimming and J lost 1 base, with 15 bases between them. The CDR3 DNA is TGTGCCAGCAGTACCAGGGGTAGAGGGTCCTACAATGAGCAGTTCTTC. The encoded protein is CASSTRGRGSYNEQFF.

At least ten counts were recorded for this clonotype. The rearrangement joins TRBV4-2 to TRBJ2-3; D unclear. Trimming left V 0 bases short and J 5 bases short, with 12 bases between. The CDR3 contains 15 residues. Looked up from germline, CDR1 is LGHNA and CDR2 is YNFKEQ. This chain's CDR3 is CASSQDRKGGDTQYF. In DNA form, the CDR3 reads TGTGCCAGCAGCCAAGATCGGAAGGGCGGAGATACGCAGTATTTT.

This clonotype was picked up a small number of times. The chain combines TRBV3-1 with TRBJ2-5; TRBD2 aligns across 12 bases. The CDR3 sequence is 16 residues long. Germline V gene lookup returns CDR1 LGHDT and CDR2 YNNKEL (reference sequence). The trim removed 4 bases at V and 9 bases at J, leaving 12 bases unmatched. CDR3 in amino acids: CASSPPTSGRSVPQYF. CDR3 nucleotide sequence: TGTGCCAGCAGCCCCCCGACTAGCGGGAGAAGTGTTCCCCAGTACTTC.

As for this clonotype: This may arise from a read error, as a much more abundant clone is one base away. The chain recombines TRBV7-9 with TRBJ1-4, with TRBD1 identical over 7 bases. Germline CDR1 is SEHNR and CDR2 is FQNEAQ (reference sequence). The CDR3 spans 20 residues. Here the CDR3 DNA reads TGTGTCAGCAGCTTAGGAGTGGGACCACAGGGGCTGCGCACTAATGAAAAACTGTTTTTT. Protein: CVSSLGVGPQGLRTNEKLFF.

In regard to this clonotype: The germline gene is not matched at one end of the junction; a read error may be the cause. V is TRBV28 and J is TRBJ1-1, with D uncertain. Germline CDR1 reads MDHEN; CDR2 reads SYDVKM. This CDR3 has 12 residues. CDR3 nucleotide sequence: TGTGCCAGCAGTTTTCTCGGACGGAAGGCTCTCTTT. It encodes CASSFLGRKALF.

In its sample, this clonotype was seen a few times. The chain joins TRBV6-2 or TRBV6-3 to TRBJ2-7; 7 bases match TRBD2. Germline CDR1 is MNHEY and CDR2 is SVGEGT. The CDR3 contains 14 residues. Germline trimming cut 4 bases from V and 2 bases from J; bases unmatched to any gene: 5. This CDR3 is CASSSSSGPYEQYF. The DNA for the CDR3 is TGTGCCAGCAGTTCCTCTAGCGGTCCCTACGAGCAGTACTTC.

This clonotype is labeled as medium-sized. The chain carries TRBV27 and TRBJ2-7; a possible D gene is TRBD2 (6 bases). CDR1 is MNHEY, CDR2 SMNVEV, per germline (reference sequence). This CDR3 comprises 13 residues. Trimming removed 6 bases at V and 7 bases at J, with 16 bases between. CDR3: CASSLDGRGEQYF. For the CDR3, the DNA is TGTGCCAGCAGCTTAGACGGGAGAGGGGAGCAGTACTTC.

The V and J genes are TRBV24-1 and TRBJ1-2, with D unclear. CDR1 is KGHDR and CDR2 is SFDVKD in the germline V gene. Between the trimmed V and J ends, which lost 4 bases and 4 bases, there was a span of 9 bases. The CDR3 totals 13 residues. This CDR3 reads CATSDPNTYGYTF. The CDR3 DNA follows: TGTGCCACCAGTGACCCCAATACCTATGGCTACACCTTC.

Turning to this clonotype: A much larger clone differs by one base, so this may be a read error. The chain has TRBV5-1 and TRBJ2-1, with TRBD2 matching 14 bases. CDR1 SGHRS and CDR2 YFSETQ come from the germline V gene. The CDR3 consists of 16 residues. The CDR3 nucleotides read TGCGCCAGAAGCTGGGGACTAGCGGGAGTTTTTGGTGAGCAGTTCTTC. This sequence encodes CARSWGLAGVFGEQFF.

By share, this clonotype ranks as medium-sized. This chain links TRBV5-6 with TRBJ2-7; D is perhaps TRBD1 (6 bases). The germline gives CDR1 SGHDT, CDR2 YYEEEE. The CDR3 is 13 amino acids. V was trimmed by 3 bases and J by 2 bases, leaving 9 bases between them. The CDR3 is CASSWDTTYEQYF. In DNA form, the CDR3 reads TGTGCCAGCAGCTGGGACACCACCTACGAGCAGTACTTC.

This clonotype is labeled medium-sized. J is TRBJ2-7 and V is TRBV19; no reliable D call. The CDR3 is 12 amino acids. Germline V gene data show CDR1 as LNHDA and CDR2 as SQIVND (reference sequence). The V end was cut by 5 bases, the J end by 6 bases, with 11 bases between. CDR3: CASSFSYGEQYF. The DNA of the CDR3 is TGTGCCAGTAGTTTTAGTTACGGCGAGCAGTACTTC.

This clonotype was detected many times. This may be a read error: a much more frequent sequence differs by one nucleotide. This sequence joins TRBV7-9 and TRBJ1-2; the D gene is possibly TRBD1 (6 bases). V was trimmed by 5 bases and J by 8 bases, leaving 18 bases between them. This CDR3 contains 14 residues. Looked up from germline, CDR1 is SEHNR and CDR2 is FQNEAQ (reference sequence). CDR3: CASSVSQGPRGYTF. In nucleotides, the CDR3 is TGTGCCAGCAGCGTTAGTCAGGGGCCGAGAGGCTACACCTTC.

This clonotype is labeled as medium-sized. The gene calls are TRBV7-9 and TRBJ1-4; 11 nucleotides agree with TRBD1. The CDR3 totals 14 residues. The germline gives CDR1 SEHNR, CDR2 FQNEAQ (reference sequence). V lost 5 bases to trimming and J lost 11 bases; unmatched junction nucleotides: 7. CDR3 loop: CASSPGQGELKLFF. The DNA of the CDR3 is TGTGCCAGCAGCCCGGGACAGGGGGAATTGAAACTGTTTTTT.

As to this clonotype: A single base separates this from a much larger clone, so it may be a read error. The gene calls are TRBV19 and TRBJ2-2, with TRBD2 identical over 8 bases. Germline assignment: CDR1 LNHDA and CDR2 SQIVND (reference sequence). This CDR3 spans 15 amino acids. The CDR3 loop reads CASSTGTGGTVELFF. The DNA for the CDR3 is TGTGCCAGTAGTACCGGGACGGGGGGGACCGTGGAGCTGTTTTTT.

In this sample, this clonotype is medium-sized. The chain carries TRBV28 and TRBJ1-5; no definite D call. The CDR3 spans 11 residues. The V end was cut by 3 bases, the J end by 6 bases, with 3 bases between. Germline loops: CDR1 MDHEN, CDR2 SYDVKM. The CDR3 sequence is CASSFTQPQHF. CDR3 coding DNA: TGTGCCAGCAGTTTTACTCAGCCCCAGCATTTT.

Worth noting for this clonotype: This may arise from a read error, as a much more abundant clone is one base away. This sequence joins TRBV2 and TRBJ1-1, with unresolved D. The CDR3 totals 13 residues. Germline V CDR1 and CDR2: SNHLY, FYNNEI. CDR3 DNA sequence: TGTGCCAGCAGTGGAGAGGGAACGACTGAAGATTTCTTT. Translated: CASSGEGTTEDFF.

This clonotype is large (0.1 to 1%) by share. The chain uses TRBV4-1 and TRBJ1-1; D is unclear. Germline-derived CDR1 and CDR2 are MGHRA and YSYEKL. The germline V and J ends were trimmed by 4 bases and 1 base, with 7 bases remaining between them. The CDR3 consists of 13 residues. The DNA for the CDR3 is TGCGCCAGCAGCCGGGTGGGGAACACTGAAGCTTTCTTT. This gives the protein CASSRVGNTEAFF.